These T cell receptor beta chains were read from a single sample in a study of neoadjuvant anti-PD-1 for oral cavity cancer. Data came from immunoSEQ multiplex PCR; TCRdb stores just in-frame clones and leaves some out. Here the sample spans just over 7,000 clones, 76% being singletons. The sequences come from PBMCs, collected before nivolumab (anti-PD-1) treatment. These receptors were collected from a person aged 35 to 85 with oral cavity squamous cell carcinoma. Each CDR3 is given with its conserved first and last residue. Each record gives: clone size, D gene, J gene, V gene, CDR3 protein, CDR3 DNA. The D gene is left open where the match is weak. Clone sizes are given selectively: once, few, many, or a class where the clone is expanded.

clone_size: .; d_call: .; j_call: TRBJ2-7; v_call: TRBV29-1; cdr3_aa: CAVSGRSYEQYF; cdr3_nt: TGCGCCGTCTCCGGCAGGTCCTACGAGCAGTACTTC
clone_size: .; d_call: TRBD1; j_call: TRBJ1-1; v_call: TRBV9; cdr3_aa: CASSARTGATEAFF; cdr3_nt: TGTGCCAGCAGCGCCCGGACAGGGGCCACTGAAGCTTTCTTT
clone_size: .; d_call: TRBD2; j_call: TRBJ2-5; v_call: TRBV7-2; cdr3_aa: CASILSGGGVWETQYF; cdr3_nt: TGTGCCAGCATCCTAAGCGGCGGGGGGGTCTGGGAGACCCAGTACTTC
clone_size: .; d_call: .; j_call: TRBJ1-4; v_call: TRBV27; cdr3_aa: CASRMGTANEKLFF; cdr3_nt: TGTGCCAGCAGAATGGGCACAGCTAATGAAAAACTGTTTTTT
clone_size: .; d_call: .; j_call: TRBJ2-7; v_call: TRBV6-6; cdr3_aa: CASSPSRYEQYF; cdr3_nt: TGTGCCAGCAGCCCCAGCCGCTACGAGCAGTACTTC
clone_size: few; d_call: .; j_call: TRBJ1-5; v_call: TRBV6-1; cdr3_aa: CASSEILFGNQPQHF; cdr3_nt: TGTGCCAGCAGTGAGATCCTTTTTGGGAATCAGCCCCAGCATTTT
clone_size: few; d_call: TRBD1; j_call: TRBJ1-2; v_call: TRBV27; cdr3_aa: CASSPGQGAYGYTF; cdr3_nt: TGTGCCAGCAGTCCGGGACAGGGGGCGTATGGCTACACCTTC
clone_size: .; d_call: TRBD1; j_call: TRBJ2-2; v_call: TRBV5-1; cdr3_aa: CASSPRGQGGYTGELFF; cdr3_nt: TGCGCCAGCAGCCCCCGAGGACAGGGGGGTTATACCGGGGAGCTGTTTTTT
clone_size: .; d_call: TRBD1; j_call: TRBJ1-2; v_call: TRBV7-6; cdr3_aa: CASSPSPHPSTPQGGEGYTF; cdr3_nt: TGTGCCAGCAGCCCATCCCCCCACCCTAGTACCCCCCAGGGGGGGGAGGGCTACACCTTC
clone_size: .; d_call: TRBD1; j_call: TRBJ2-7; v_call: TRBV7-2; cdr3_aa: CASSVDRGFAYEQYF; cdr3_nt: TGTGCCAGCAGCGTCGACAGGGGATTCGCCTACGAGCAGTACTTC
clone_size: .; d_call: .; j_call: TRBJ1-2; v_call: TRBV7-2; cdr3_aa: CASSQDGPLGGYTF; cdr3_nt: TGTGCCAGCAGCCAAGACGGCCCCCTTGGGGGCTACACCTTC
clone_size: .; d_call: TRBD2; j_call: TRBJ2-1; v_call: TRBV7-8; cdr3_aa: CASSLAGTSGAKKFF; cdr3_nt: TGTGCCAGCAGCTTAGCCGGGACTAGCGGGGCCAAGAAGTTCTTC
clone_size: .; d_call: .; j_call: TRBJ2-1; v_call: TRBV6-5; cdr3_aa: CASSYQGSHNEQFF; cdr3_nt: TGTGCCAGCAGTTACCAAGGGTCCCACAATGAGCAGTTCTTC
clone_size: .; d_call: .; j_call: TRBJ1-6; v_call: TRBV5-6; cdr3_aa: CASSLQGFGTSPLHF; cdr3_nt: TGTGCCAGCAGCTTACAAGGGTTTGGGACCTCACCCCTCCACTTT
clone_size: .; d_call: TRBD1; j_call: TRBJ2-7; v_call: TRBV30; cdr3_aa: CAWKETGVEQYF; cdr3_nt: TGTGCCTGGAAGGAGACAGGGGTTGAGCAGTACTTC
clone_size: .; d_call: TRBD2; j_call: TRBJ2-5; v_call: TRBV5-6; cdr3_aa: CASSLVGLAGGRETQYF; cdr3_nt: TGTGCCAGCAGCTTGGTTGGTTTAGCGGGGGGACGGGAGACCCAGTACTTC
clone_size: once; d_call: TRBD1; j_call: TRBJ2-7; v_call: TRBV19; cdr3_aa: CASSVETGTYEQYF; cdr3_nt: TGTGCCAGTAGTGTAGAGACAGGGACCTACGAGCAGTACTTC
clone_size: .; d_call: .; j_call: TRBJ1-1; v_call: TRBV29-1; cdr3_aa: CSASEGNTEAFF; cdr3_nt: TGCAGCGCCTCCGAGGGGAACACTGAAGCTTTCTTT
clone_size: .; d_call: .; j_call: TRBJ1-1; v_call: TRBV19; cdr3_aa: CASSAAENTEAFF; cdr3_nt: TGTGCCAGTAGCGCGGCAGAGAACACTGAAGCTTTCTTT
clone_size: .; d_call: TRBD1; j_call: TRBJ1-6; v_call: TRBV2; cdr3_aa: CASNSGTGMNSPLHF; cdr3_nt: TGTGCCAGCAATTCCGGGACAGGGATGAATTCACCCCTCCACTTT
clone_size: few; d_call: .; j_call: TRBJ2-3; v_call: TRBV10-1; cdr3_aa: CASSEGGTDTQYF; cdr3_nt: TGCGCCAGCAGTGAAGGGGGCACAGATACGCAGTATTTT
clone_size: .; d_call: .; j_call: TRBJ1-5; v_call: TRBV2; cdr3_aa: CASSEGGGNQPQHF; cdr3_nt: TGTGCCAGCAGTGAAGGGGGAGGCAATCAGCCCCAGCATTTT
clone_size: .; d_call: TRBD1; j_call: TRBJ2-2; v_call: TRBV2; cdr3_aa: CASSDETGTKGTGELFF; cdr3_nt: TGTGCCAGCAGTGATGAGACAGGGACCAAGGGAACCGGGGAGCTGTTTTTT
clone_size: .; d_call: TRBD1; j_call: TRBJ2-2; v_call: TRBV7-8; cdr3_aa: CASSSRDRDFTGELFF; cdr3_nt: TGTGCCAGCAGCTCCCGGGACAGGGACTTCACCGGGGAGCTGTTTTTT
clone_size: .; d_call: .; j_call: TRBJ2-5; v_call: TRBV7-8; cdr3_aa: CASSLAWGAETQYF; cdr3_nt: TGTGCCAGCAGCTTAGCGTGGGGCGCGGAGACCCAGTACTTC
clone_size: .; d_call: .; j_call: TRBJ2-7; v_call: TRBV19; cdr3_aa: CASRTDGATYEQYF; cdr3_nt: TGTGCCAGTAGGACGGATGGGGCCACCTACGAGCAGTACTTC
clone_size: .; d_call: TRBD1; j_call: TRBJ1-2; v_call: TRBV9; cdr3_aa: CASSVSWTGSGYTF; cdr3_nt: TGTGCCAGCAGCGTAAGTTGGACAGGGAGTGGCTACACCTTC
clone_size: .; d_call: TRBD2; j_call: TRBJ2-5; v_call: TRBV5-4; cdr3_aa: CASSLGTSQETQYF; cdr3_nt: TGTGCCAGCAGCTTGGGGACTAGCCAAGAGACCCAGTACTTC
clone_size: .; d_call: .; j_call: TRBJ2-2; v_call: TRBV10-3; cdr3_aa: CAISESGGTGELFF; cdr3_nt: TGTGCCATCAGTGAGTCAGGAGGCACCGGGGAGCTGTTTTTT
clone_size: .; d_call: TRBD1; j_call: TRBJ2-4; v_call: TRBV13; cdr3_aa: CASSTGQDSAKNIQYF; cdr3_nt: TGTGCCAGCAGCACGGGACAGGACTCAGCCAAAAACATTCAGTACTTC
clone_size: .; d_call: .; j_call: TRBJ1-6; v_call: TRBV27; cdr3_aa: CASSWGGTNSPLHF; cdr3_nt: TGTGCCAGCAGTTGGGGAGGGACCAATTCACCCCTCCACTTT
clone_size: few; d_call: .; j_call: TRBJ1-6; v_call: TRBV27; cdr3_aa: CASSSIYSPLHF; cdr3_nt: TGTGCCAGCAGTTCGATCTATTCACCCCTCCACTTT
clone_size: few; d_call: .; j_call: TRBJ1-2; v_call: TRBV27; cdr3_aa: CASSLLSGLRGTNYGYTF; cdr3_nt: TGTGCCAGCAGTCTACTCTCAGGGTTGCGAGGCACTAACTATGGCTACACCTTC
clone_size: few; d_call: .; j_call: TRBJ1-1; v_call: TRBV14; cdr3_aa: CASAGNTEAFF; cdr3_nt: TGTGCCAGCGCAGGGAACACTGAAGCTTTCTTT
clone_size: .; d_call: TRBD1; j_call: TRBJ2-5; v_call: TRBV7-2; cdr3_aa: CASSLQGAETQYF; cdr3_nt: TGTGCCAGCAGCTTGCAGGGGGCTGAGACCCAGTACTTC